This T cell receptor beta chain was profiled in a study of T cells after yellow fever vaccination (dated by TCRdb to about 2019). About the full investigation: The SMART-Seq v4 Ultra Low Input RNA kit was used to prepare libraries from fractions with low cell numbers. To track T-cell clones before and after primary and booster YFV17D yellow fever vaccination, bulk TCR alpha and beta repertoires were sequenced longitudinally. Two healthy male donors, one aged 18 to 30 and one aged 30 to 40 years, were included in the cohort. Blood samples were taken at several timepoints before and after primary and secondary immunization, and bulk PBMC replicates and cell subsets were isolated. General conclusions and limits of the study: A small fraction of clonotypes showed up in both the CD4 and CD8 compartments, probably as a result of convergent recombination. The secondary T-cell response was found to be weaker but faster than the primary response, with a peak reached on day 5 rather than on day 15. Most clones expanded after primary vaccination were re-detected after the booster (almost 98% of CD4 and approximately 85% of CD8), suggesting broad memory maintenance. FACS-sorted repertoires could contain abundant contaminating clonotypes from the bulk population, so computational filtering was required. Because the study included only two donors, the extent to which the findings can be generalized is limited.

Of note for this clonotype: This receptor's antigen is unknown. No base quality information exists; no much larger clone differs at one position.

TCR cDNA was synthesized by 5'RACE template switching, through which a universal primer site and unique molecular identifiers were introduced. Priming of cDNA synthesis was performed from both the TCR alpha and TCR beta constant segments. Library amplification used two PCR steps, and the second PCR step added sample barcodes and sequencing adapters. Libraries were sequenced on Illumina HiSeq 2500 (2x100 bp) or NovaSeq (2x150 bp). Regarding the original processing steps: MIGEC was used to demultiplex reads and collapse the reads into UMI consensus sequences, and MiXCR was used for V(D)J alignment. Clonotypes responding to the vaccine were identified with edgeR on replicate PBMC samples, with the criteria of FDR below 0.01 and a log2 fold change above 5 up to day 15. CD4 or CD8 identity was assigned to each bulk clonotype according to whether the clonotype was present at higher abundance in the sequenced CD4 repertoire or the sequenced CD8 repertoire. TCRdb reprocessed the public reads (quality trimming at Q25 with fastp, clone calling with MiXCR) and kept in-frame beta chains. Rows with a matching CDR3 protein are joined into one entry that keeps the most common DNA and genes. The V and J calls come from TCRdb's annotation, not from the publication. The sample table shows 450,000 to 600,000 distinct CDR3 sequences, and roughly 12% are seen once. Of the sample, over 11% is held by the ten largest clones.

In the germline V gene, CDR1 corresponds to LGHNA and CDR2 to YSLEER. The CDR3, from cysteine to phenylalanine, totals 17 residues. Just CDR3 DNA is preserved here, 51 bases in frame from base 1. Trimmed from V: 3 bases; trimmed from J: 5 bases; junction bases lacking a gene match: 15. This sample's treatment or condition label indicates: live attenuated yellow fever vaccine strain. At every blood-draw timepoint, two biological replicates of bulk PBMCs were collected. PBMCs were isolated from peripheral blood using a standard Ficoll-Paque protocol. RNA was extracted with TriZol from bulk PBMCs, CD4 and CD8 fractions, and dextramer-positive and dextramer-negative fractions.

The sequencing here drew on PBMCs, taken on the day of the yellow fever booster vaccination. The source of this sequence is a man younger than 40 who received the YFV17D yellow fever vaccine. The rearranged chain carries TRBV4-3 and TRBJ2-5; 7 middle bases align to TRBD1. The CDR3 sequence is CASSQLTGHLRGETQYF. The DNA sequence reads TGCGCCAGCAGCCAGCTAACCGGGCACCTCAGGGGGGAGACCCAGTACTTC.